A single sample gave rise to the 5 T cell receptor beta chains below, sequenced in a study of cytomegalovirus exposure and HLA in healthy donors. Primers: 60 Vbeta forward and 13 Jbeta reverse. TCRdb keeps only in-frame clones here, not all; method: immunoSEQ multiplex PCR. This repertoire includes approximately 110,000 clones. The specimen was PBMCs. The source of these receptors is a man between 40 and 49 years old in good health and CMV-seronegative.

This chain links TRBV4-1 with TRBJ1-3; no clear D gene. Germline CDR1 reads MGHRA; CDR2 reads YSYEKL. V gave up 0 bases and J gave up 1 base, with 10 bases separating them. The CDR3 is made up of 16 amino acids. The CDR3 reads CASSQDLYGSGNTIYF. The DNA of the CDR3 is TGCGCCAGCAGCCAAGATCTCTACGGTTCTGGAAACACCATATATTTT.

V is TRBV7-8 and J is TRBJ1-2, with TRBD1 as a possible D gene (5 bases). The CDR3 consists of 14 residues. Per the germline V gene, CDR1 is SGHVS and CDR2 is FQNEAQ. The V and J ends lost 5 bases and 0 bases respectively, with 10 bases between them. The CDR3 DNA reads TGTGCCAGCAGCCTTTGGGACTCTAACTATGGCTACACCTTC. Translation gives CASSLWDSNYGYTF.

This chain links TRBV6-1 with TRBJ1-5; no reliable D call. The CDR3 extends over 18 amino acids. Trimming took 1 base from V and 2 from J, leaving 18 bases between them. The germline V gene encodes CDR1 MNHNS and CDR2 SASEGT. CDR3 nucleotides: TGTGCCAGCAGTGAAGAGAGAGGTCCACCGAGGGGCAATCAGCCCCAGCATTTT. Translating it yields CASSEERGPPRGNQPQHF.

The CDR3 sequence: CARSSGTGKEDGELFF. DNA of the CDR3: TGTGCCAGAAGTTCCGGGACAGGGAAGGAGGACGGGGAGCTGTTTTTT. The rearrangement links TRBV5-3 to TRBJ2-2; 9 nucleotides line up with TRBD1. TRBV5-3 is an open reading frame, and its role is uncertain. The V segment lost 5 bases and the J segment 7 bases; nucleotides outside the gene matches: 12. The CDR3 sequence is 16 residues long.

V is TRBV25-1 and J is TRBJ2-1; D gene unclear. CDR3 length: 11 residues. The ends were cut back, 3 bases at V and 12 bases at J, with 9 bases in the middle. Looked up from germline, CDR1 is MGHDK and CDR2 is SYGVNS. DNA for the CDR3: TGTGCCAGCAGTGATGGCCCCGCGCAGTTCTTC. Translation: CASSDGPAQFF.